A selection of T cell receptor beta chains follows, all from one sample in a study of beta chain features in type 1 diabetes. TCRdb's copy holds only in-frame clones and misses some; the assay was immunoSEQ multiplex PCR. The sample lists about 740,000 clones, 13% occurring once. Sequenced input: naive CD4+ T cells from blood. Source of these receptors: a man younger than 35 with type 1 diabetes. Each CDR3 is given with its conserved first and last residue. A D gene is named only where the DNA matches it firmly. Size is omitted from some rows. Given values are once, few, many or a class for expanded clones.

j_call v_call d_call clone_size cdr3_nt cdr3_aa
TRBJ2-7 TRBV7-2 - few TGTGCCAGCAGCTTCACCGGCCGGGACGGCCGGTACTTC CASSFTGRDGRYF
TRBJ2-2 TRBV6-5 TRBD1 - TGTGCCAGCAGTTGGGGACAGTTGAACACCGGGGAGCTGTTTTTT CASSWGQLNTGELFF
TRBJ1-5 TRBV6-5 TRBD1 - TGTGCCAGCAGCGAAATCGACAGGGTTGCTCAGCCCCAGCATTTT CASSEIDRVAQPQHF
TRBJ1-1 TRBV28 - - TGTGCCAGCATCGAAGGGATGTCTGAAGCTTTCTTT CASIEGMSEAFF
TRBJ2-1 TRBV6-5 - - TGTGCCAGCAGTAGGGCCCGAGGTGCCAATGAGCAGTTCTTC CASSRARGANEQFF
TRBJ1-2 TRBV29-1 - few TGCAGCGTTCTTCCGGGACCGCTAACGCTTAACTATGGCTACACCTTC CSVLPGPLTLNYGYTF
TRBJ2-3 TRBV9 - few TGTGCCAGCAGCTCGCCGTCTGAGGCAGTTAGCACAGATACGCAGTATTTT CASSSPSEAVSTDTQYF
TRBJ2-7 TRBV27 - - TGTGCCAGCAGTTTCGGGAGAATAGTAAGCGAGCAGTACTTC CASSFGRIVSEQYF
TRBJ2-2 TRBV10-3 - few TGTGCCATCAGTGAATCGAACCTAGACACCGGGGAGCTGTTTTTT CAISESNLDTGELFF
TRBJ1-6 TRBV21-1 - - TGTGCCAGCAGCAAAGCAAGGGAGAAGGCACACCGGGGTAATTCACCCCTCCACTTT CASSKAREKAHRGNSPLHF
TRBJ2-5 TRBV5-1 - few TGCGCCAGCAGCTTGAGCCAAGAGACCCAGTACTTC CASSLSQETQYF
TRBJ1-1 TRBV6-6 - - TGTGCCAGCAGTTACTCGTGGGACACTGAAGCTTTCTTT CASSYSWDTEAFF
TRBJ1-2 TRBV30 - few TGTGCCTGGAGTGGACAGTCGGGCTATGGCTACACCTTC CAWSGQSGYGYTF
TRBJ2-5 TRBV10-3 - few TGTGCCATCGGACCCCAAGAGACCCAGTACTTC CAIGPQETQYF
TRBJ1-1 TRBV28 - - TGTGCCAGCAGTTTTCCCCCCGGGACTGAAGCTTTCTTT CASSFPPGTEAFF
TRBJ2-1 TRBV10-3 - - TGTGCCATCAGTGAGTCAAGGGGGGGAGATCCTGACAATGAGCAGTTCTTC CAISESRGGDPDNEQFF
TRBJ1-2 TRBV28 - - TGTGCCACCACTCCAGCTAACTATGGCTACACCTTC CATTPANYGYTF
TRBJ2-7 TRBV27 - - TGTGCCAGCAGTTCATCCAGGGTCGCCTACGAGCAGTACTTC CASSSSRVAYEQYF
TRBJ1-2 TRBV2 - - TGTGCCAGCAGTAACCGGGACACCTTTAACTATGGCTACACCTTC CASSNRDTFNYGYTF
TRBJ1-2 TRBV29-1 - few TGCAGCGTAGCCCGGGACACCAATCTCTATGGCTACACCTTC CSVARDTNLYGYTF
TRBJ1-2 TRBV30 - few TGTGCCTGGAGTTCAACAGGGCCATTCTATGGCTACACCTTC CAWSSTGPFYGYTF
TRBJ2-1 TRBV6-5 - few TGTGCCACCAAGGGTCCAGGTAGCAATGAGCAGTTCTTC CATKGPGSNEQFF
TRBJ2-5 TRBV11-2 TRBD2 - TGTGCCAGCAGCGCTGGTAGCGGGGGGCTTCGAGAGACCCAGTACTTC CASSAGSGGLRETQYF
TRBJ1-1 TRBV7-9 TRBD1 - TGTGCCAGCAGCCTTACAGGGGGCGGGAACACTGAAGCTTTCTTT CASSLTGGGNTEAFF
TRBJ1-2 TRBV30 - - TGTGCCTGGAGAGGGACAAGCTATGGCTACACCTTC CAWRGTSYGYTF
TRBJ1-5 TRBV4-1 - few TGCGCCAGCAGCCAAGACGGGGCTCGGCCCCAGCATTTT CASSQDGARPQHF
TRBJ2-3 TRBV30 TRBD2 - TGTGCCTGGAGTGTAGGTTCGAGCGGGGGGGATACGCAGTATTTT CAWSVGSSGGDTQYF
TRBJ1-1 TRBV9 - - TGTGCCAGCAGCGTGGACGGGCAGGGCGGATTAGCTTTCTTT CASSVDGQGGLAFF
TRBJ2-5 TRBV30 TRBD2 - TGTGCCTGGGTGAGACTAGCGGGCCTACAACAAGAGACCCAGTACTTC CAWVRLAGLQQETQYF
TRBJ1-2 TRBV6-6 TRBD1 few TGTGCCAGCAGTAAGGGACAGGGGGCTGGTAACTATGGCTACACCTTC CASSKGQGAGNYGYTF
TRBJ2-7 TRBV30 TRBD2 few TGTGCCTGGGGTACACTAGCGGAGAGCTCCTACGAGCAGTACTTC CAWGTLAESSYEQYF
TRBJ2-4 TRBV9 - few TGTGCCAGCAGCGCGCCCGGGATAGATGGGGCCAAAAACATTCAGTACTTC CASSAPGIDGAKNIQYF
TRBJ2-3 TRBV5-6 - few TGTGCCAGCAGCTTGGCCGCTGGGAATGCAGATACGCAGTATTTT CASSLAAGNADTQYF
TRBJ2-5 TRBV18 TRBD2 few TGTGCCAGCTCAACGGGGACTAGCGGGGGAGAGACCCAGTACTTC CASSTGTSGGETQYF
TRBJ1-2 TRBV5-6 TRBD1 few TGTGCCAGCAGCCCAGAGACAGGGACCATTTATGGCTACACCTTC CASSPETGTIYGYTF
TRBJ1-1 TRBV6-5 - - TGTGCCAGCAGGGCCGGGGTTTGGACTGAAGCTTTCTTT CASRAGVWTEAFF
TRBJ2-3 TRBV7-2 - - TGTGCCAGCAGCCCACCTAGACCTCCGCAGTATTTT CASSPPRPPQYF
TRBJ2-7 TRBV21-1 - - TGTGCCAACCGGACAGGGAGCAACGAGCAGTACTTC CANRTGSNEQYF
TRBJ2-1 TRBV7-6 - - TGTGCCAGCAGCTTAGCAGATGAGCAGTTCTTC CASSLADEQFF
TRBJ2-1 TRBV19 - few TGTGCCAGTAGTAAAGACAGACACAATGAGCAGTTCTTC CASSKDRHNEQFF
TRBJ2-7 TRBV9 TRBD2 - TGTGCCAGCAGCGTAGCTACGGGGGGACTAGCGGGGAACGAGCAGTACTTC CASSVATGGLAGNEQYF
TRBJ2-5 TRBV19 - few TGTGCCAGTAGTATCCGTTTCCAAGAGACCCAGTACTTC CASSIRFQETQYF